This T cell receptor (beta chain) emerged from a study of T cell responses to AZD1222 COVID-19 vaccine. Assay: immunoSEQ multiplex PCR; the TCRdb copy retains only in-frame clones and omits some. The table lists tens of thousands of clones, roughly 85% of them singletons. About this clone: The antigen is not known.

Study-level points and caveats: Spike-wide coverage was observed for vaccine-associated CD4 TCRs, with dominant responses at 160-218 and 743-854. Compared with day 0, the breadth and depth of the Spike-specific TCR repertoire rose significantly after two doses of AZD1222. Among those given AZD1222, only five or six were seropositive at baseline.

Germline V CDR1 and CDR2: MGHRA, YSYEKL. The CDR3 spans 16 residues. V lost 2 bases, J lost 5 bases, and 15 bases lay in between. This sequence originates from an adult who received the AZD1222 COVID-19 vaccine. The gene calls are TRBV4-1 and TRBJ1-4; D is perhaps TRBD1 (5 bases). Sequenced here: peripheral blood, sampled 28 days after the second AZD1222 dose. CDR3 coding DNA: TGCGCCAGCAGCCAAACATTCCGGGGCGAGAATGAAAAACTGTTTTTT. It yields the protein CASSQTFRGENEKLFF.